Following are 16 T cell receptor beta chains from one sample sequenced in a study of blood T cell repertoires in COVID-19. Clones were read by immunoSEQ multiplex PCR, and TCRdb kept only the in-frame ones, dropping some. The sample contains a few hundred thousand clones, approximately 90% of which appear only once. Specimen: peripheral blood. Receptor source: a man aged 18 to 35 with COVID-19, enrolled during active disease.

The chain couples TRBV5-1 to TRBJ2-3; D may be TRBD2 (6 bases). Between the trimmed V and J ends, which lost 0 bases and 3 bases, there was a span of 14 bases. Per germline, CDR1 SGHRS and CDR2 YFSETQ. The CDR3 loop spans 16 amino acids. The chain's CDR3 is CASSLGLVGTTDTQYF. The DNA of the CDR3 is TGCGCCAGCAGCTTGGGACTAGTGGGAACTACAGATACGCAGTATTTT.

J is TRBJ1-1 and V is TRBV11-2, with TRBD1 identical over 7 bases. Germline CDR1 SGHAT, CDR2 FQNNGV. Trimming at V came to 4 bases and at J to 1 base, leaving 3 bases not matched to a gene. The CDR3 sequence is 14 residues long. CDR3 DNA: TGTGCCAGCAGCTACCGACAGGGGAACACTGAAGCTTTCTTT. This encodes CASSYRQGNTEAFF.

The chain employs TRBV13 and TRBJ2-7, with D perhaps matching TRBD1 (5 bases). The CDR3 has 15 residues. Trimming cost V 5 bases and J 3 bases, with 17 bases left between them. From germline, CDR1 is PRHDT and CDR2 FYEKMQ (reference sequence). CDR3 nucleotides: TGTGCCAGCAGCCCTCGAGTGGGGCAGCTCTACGAGCAGTACTTC. Protein product: CASSPRVGQLYEQYF.

The chain has TRBV5-1 and TRBJ2-5, with no clear D. The ends were cut back, 1 base at V and 4 bases at J, with 14 bases in the middle. From germline, CDR1 is SGHRS and CDR2 YFSETQ. The CDR3 extends over 15 amino acids. CDR3 residues: CASSLNPLTGETQYF. CDR3 in DNA: TGCGCCAGCAGCTTGAACCCCTTAACGGGAGAGACCCAGTACTTC. Drawing the rest from reference TRBV5-1 and TRBJ2-5, the complete variable domain is KAGVTQTPRYLIKTRGQQVTLSCSPISGHRSVSWYQQTPGQGLQFLFEYFSETQRNKGNFPGRFSGRQFSNSRSEMNVSTLELGDSALYLCASSLNPLTGETQYFGPGTRLLVL.

This clone appeared a single time. This chain connects TRBV7-9 to TRBJ2-4; tentative D call: TRBD1 (6 bases). Trimming shortened V by 5 bases and J by 1 base, and 15 bases separated the two germline ends. Germline V lookup: CDR1 SEHNR, CDR2 FQNEAQ (reference sequence). The length of the CDR3 is 16 residues. The CDR3 nucleotides are TGTGCCAGCAGCCAGGCAGGGGCTTTTGCCAAAAACATTCAGTACTTC. Protein: CASSQAGAFAKNIQYF.

This chain joins TRBV14 and TRBJ2-3, with 11 bases matching TRBD2. Germline values: CDR1 SGHDN, CDR2 FVKESK. Trimming cost V 4 bases and J 4 bases; bases outside gene matches: 4. CDR3 size: 15 residues. The CDR3 sequence is CASSLSGGAADTQYF. The CDR3 nucleotides read TGTGCCAGCAGCCTTAGCGGGGGGGCGGCAGATACGCAGTATTTT.

Only a few counts were recorded for this clone. The chain has TRBV7-9 and TRBJ2-7; D might be TRBD2 (6 bases). The CDR3 sequence is 16 residues long. V lost 0 bases, J lost 0 bases, and 12 bases lay in between. From germline, CDR1 is SEHNR and CDR2 FQNEAQ (reference sequence). DNA of the CDR3: TGTGCCAGCAGCTTAGCGGAGGGCGCCAGCTCCTACGAGCAGTACTTC. Translation: CASSLAEGASSYEQYF.

The genes are TRBV7-2 and TRBJ1-5; D gene ambiguous. Germline V gene data show CDR1 as SGHTA and CDR2 as FQGNSA. This CDR3 comprises 12 residues. The germline V and J ends were trimmed by 3 bases and 6 bases, with 6 bases remaining between them. The CDR3 DNA reads as TGTGCCAGCAGCTTCTTCGGTCAGCCCCAGCATTTT. This encodes CASSFFGQPQHF.

V is TRBV5-8 and J is TRBJ2-2; D possibly corresponds to TRBD2 (5 bases). Germline CDR1 is SGHTS and CDR2 is YDEGEE. V was clipped by 1 base and J by 10 bases, with 8 bases between them. The CDR3 has 12 residues. For the CDR3, the DNA is TGTGCCAGCAGCTTGTTCGGGGAGGAGCTGTTTTTT. Amino acids: CASSLFGEELFF.

The chain has TRBV7-9 and TRBJ1-1; the D is unclear. V lost 5 bases and J 0 bases, leaving 13 bases between the germline ends. The germline V gene encodes CDR1 SEHNR and CDR2 FQNEAQ (reference sequence). This CDR3 comprises 15 residues. In DNA, the CDR3 is TGTGCCAGCAGCCTTACACAGAGTTTGAACACTGAAGCTTTCTTT. It is translated as CASSLTQSLNTEAFF.

CDR3: CASNERKPGDYGYTF. CDR3 nucleotide sequence: TGTGCCAGTAACGAAAGGAAGCCAGGCGACTATGGCTACACCTTC. This chain connects TRBV19 to TRBJ1-2; D is undetermined. This CDR3 has 15 residues. CDR1 is LNHDA, CDR2 SQIVND, per germline (reference sequence). With 7 bases removed from V and 3 bases from J, the gap between germline ends came to 18 bases.

CDR3 sequence: CATSRGPAGTTYEQYF. The CDR3 nucleotides are TGTGCCACCAGCAGAGGTCCAGCGGGGACCACCTACGAGCAGTACTTC. This chain connects TRBV15 to TRBJ2-7; 7 positions match TRBD2. Germline loops: CDR1 LNHNV, CDR2 YYDKDF (reference sequence). The V gene end was trimmed by 1 base and the J gene end by 2 bases; junction bases not matched to a gene: 8. The CDR3 sequence is 16 residues long.

In the case of this clone: One base away lies a much larger clone, so this may be a sequencing read error. V is TRBV6-4 and J is TRBJ1-1; D gene uncertain. The V end was cut by 5 bases, the J end by 1 base, with 8 bases between. CDR3 length equals 13 residues. The germline V gene encodes CDR1 MRHNA and CDR2 SNTAGT. This CDR3 reads CASSPRQNTEAFF. CDR3 coding DNA: TGTGCCAGCAGTCCCCGACAGAACACTGAAGCTTTCTTT.

The chain employs TRBV29-1 and TRBJ2-5; TRBD2 might be the D (5 bases). The CDR3 runs to 13 residues. CDR1 SQVTM and CDR2 ANQGSEA come from the germline V gene. The CDR3 sequence is CTYAPGSDETQYF. In DNA, the CDR3 is TGCACCTATGCCCCGGGATCAGATGAGACCCAGTACTTC.

The chain has TRBV19 and TRBJ1-1; 10 bases match TRBD1. The CDR3 loop spans 16 amino acids. CDR1 LNHDA and CDR2 SQIVND come from the germline V gene (reference sequence). With V trimmed by 4 bases and J by 2 bases, 7 bases remained unmatched. CDR3 DNA sequence: TGTGCCAGTAGTACAAGACAGGGGGCAGGTAACACTGAAGCTTTCTTT. Its translation is CASSTRQGAGNTEAFF. Drawing the rest from reference TRBV19 and TRBJ1-1, the complete variable domain is DGGITQSPKYLFRKEGQNVTLSCEQNLNHDAMYWYRQDPGQGLRLIYYSQIVNDFQKGDIAEGYSVSREKKESFPLTVTSAQKNPTAFYLCASSTRQGAGNTEAFFGQGTRLTVV.

This clone was observed once. Other DNA sequences of this sample code for an identical CDR3. The chain carries TRBV24-1 and TRBJ2-5, with TRBD1 matching 9 bases. J was trimmed by 3 bases and V by 1 base; bases with no gene match: 2. Germline V gene lookup returns CDR1 KGHDR and CDR2 SFDVKD. CDR3 size: 15 residues. CDR3 DNA sequence: TGTGCCACCAGTGATTTCGGACAGGGGAAAGAGACCCAGTACTTC. It codes for CATSDFGQGKETQYF.